These 18 T cell receptor beta chains came from one sample sequenced in a study of breast tumors, draining lymph nodes, adjacent tissues. One entry per CDR3 protein, called by TCRdb with MiXCR from the multiplex PCR reads. In the table there are some 120,000 distinct CDR3 sequences, roughly 21% of which are singletons. Breast cancer patients provided tissue from their axillary draining lymph nodes. The material sequenced was axillary lymph node tissue. The receptors derive from a female donor with breast cancer. Some clones in this sample may be carry-over from other donors' samples.

The CDR3 coding sequence is TGTGCCAGCTCATCTCGGGACAGAGAAGCTTTCTTT. Its protein is CASSSRDREAFF. The chain joins TRBV18 to TRBJ1-1; TRBD1 aligns across 7 bases. V trimming: 5 bases; J trimming: 8 bases; junction bases outside the gene matches: 5. The CDR3 is 12 residues long. The germline V gene has CDR1 KGHSH and CDR2 LQKENI.

As concerns this clonotype: Possible read error: a much larger clone is one base away. The conserved closing phenylalanine or tryptophan is absent in this CDR3, likely reflecting a read error. The chain couples TRBV6-1 to TRBJ2-3; perhaps TRBD1 as D (6 bases). Trimming stripped 7 bases from V and 1 base from J, with 15 bases between. Germline V gene data show CDR1 as MNHNS and CDR2 as SASEGT. This CDR3 comprises 15 residues. The CDR3 here is CASMAFWGRTDTQYL. In DNA, the CDR3 is TGTGCCAGCATGGCGTTTTGGGGGCGCACAGATACGCAGTATCTT.

The rearrangement uses TRBV30 and TRBJ2-2; 7 bases match TRBD1. V was pared by 8 bases and J by 3 bases, with 12 bases of the junction left unmatched. This CDR3 region has 15 residues. Looked up from germline, CDR1 is GTSNPN and CDR2 is SVGIG (reference sequence). The CDR3 loop reads CARDRDGADTGELFF. The CDR3 bases are TGTGCCCGAGACAGGGATGGTGCAGACACCGGGGAGCTGTTTTTT.

In this sample, this clonotype turned up many times. This chain joins TRBV19 and TRBJ2-1; D is tentatively TRBD1 or TRBD2 (5 bases each). The V gene's germline CDR1 is LNHDA and CDR2 SQIVND (reference sequence). Trimming stripped 5 bases from V and 7 bases from J, with 15 bases between. The CDR3 has 14 amino acids. The CDR3: CASSFGLWGNEQFF. In nucleotides, the CDR3 is TGTGCCAGTAGTTTTGGGTTGTGGGGGAATGAGCAGTTCTTC. The full variable domain, its missing parts supplied by reference TRBV19 and TRBJ2-1, is DGGITQSPKYLFRKEGQNVTLSCEQNLNHDAMYWYRQDPGQGLRLIYYSQIVNDFQKGDIAEGYSVSREKKESFPLTVTSAQKNPTAFYLCASSFGLWGNEQFFGPGTRLTVL.

This clonotype was seen more than once but under ten times. The rearrangement links TRBV18 to TRBJ2-2; D gene uncertain. Germline V gene sequence: CDR1 KGHSH, CDR2 LQKENI. The CDR3 spans 15 residues. Trimming cost V 0 bases and J 6 bases, with 11 bases left between them. The CDR3 region has the DNA TGTGCCAGCTCACCACCCACTTTAGTCGCCGGGGAGCTGTTTTTT. Encoded protein: CASSPPTLVAGELFF.

This clonotype was observed many times. The genes are TRBV12-3 or TRBV12-4 and TRBJ2-5; TRBD1 agrees at 9 bases. CDR3 length equals 15 residues. V shed 2 bases and J 3 bases; nucleotides not matched to a gene: 4. The CDR3 sequence is CASSLRRDREETQYF. The DNA for the CDR3 is TGTGCCAGCAGTTTAAGGCGGGACAGGGAAGAGACCCAGTACTTC.

On this clonotype: One junction end disagrees with the germline gene, perhaps due to a read error. This chain joins TRBV6-1 and TRBJ2-3; D not certain. Per the germline V gene, CDR1 is MNHNS and CDR2 is SASEGT. This CDR3 has 15 amino acids. CDR3 coding DNA: TGTGCCAGCAGTGAACGCAGGCTCGGCACAGATATGCAGTATTTT. Protein: CASSERRLGTDMQYF.

This clonotype was recorded at least ten times. This rearrangement joins TRBV7-9 to TRBJ2-1, with 8 bases lining up with TRBD1. CDR1 is SEHNR and CDR2 is FQNEAQ in the germline V gene (reference sequence). The CDR3 sequence is 15 residues long. With 1 base clipped from V and 6 bases from J, the junction kept 5 bases outside the gene matches. CDR3 nucleotide sequence: TGTGCCAGCAGCTTAGAGGGCAGGGGGCTCAATGAGCAGTTCTTC. It is translated as CASSLEGRGLNEQFF. Using reference TRBV7-9 and TRBJ2-1 for the parts outside the CDR3, the full variable domain is DTGVSQNPRHKITKRGQNVTFRCDPISEHNRLYWYRQTLGQGPEFLTYFQNEAQLEKSRLLSDRFSAERPKGSFSTLEIQRTEQGDSAMYLCASSLEGRGLNEQFFGPGTRLTVL.

This clonotype was recorded at least ten times. V gene TRBV6-5 combines with J gene TRBJ2-3, with a possible D match to TRBD1 (6 bases). The CDR3 is made up of 16 amino acids. Germline V gives CDR1 MNHEY, CDR2 SVGAGI. The ends were cut back, 8 bases at V and 0 bases at J, with 18 bases in the middle. The CDR3 coding sequence is TGTGCCAGCGCCCGGACAGCTTCGTCAAGCACAGATACGCAGTATTTT. Translated, it gives CASARTASSSTDTQYF.

This clonotype was seen ten or more times. This chain links TRBV20-1 with TRBJ2-5; 8 nucleotides agree with TRBD2. The CDR3 runs 15 residues. The J segment lost 5 bases and the V segment lost 5 bases, leaving 13 bases of the junction unmatched. Germline loops: CDR1 DFQATT, CDR2 SNEGSKA (reference sequence). CDR3 sequence reads: CSARNGRAPVETQYF. Here the CDR3 DNA reads TGCAGTGCTCGGAACGGGAGGGCCCCCGTTGAGACCCAGTACTTC.

This clonotype was seen many times. This chain links TRBV7-8 with TRBJ2-5; possible D gene TRBD2, 5 bases. V was clipped by 1 base and J by 1 base, with 16 bases between them. CDR1 and CDR2 (germline): SGHVS, FQNEAQ. The CDR3 loop spans 17 amino acids. The CDR3 nucleotides are TGTGCCAGCAGCTTAGAGCGACTACCCCAACCCCAAGAGACCCAGTACTTC. Translated: CASSLERLPQPQETQYF.

In its sample, this clonotype was seen many times. V and J are TRBV20-1 and TRBJ2-5, with D perhaps TRBD2 (7 bases). The V end was cut by 2 bases, the J end by 5 bases, with 18 bases between. The CDR3 extends over 15 amino acids. Germline loops: CDR1 DFQATT, CDR2 SNEGSKA (reference sequence). The CDR3 region has the DNA TGCAGTGCTAGATTGGGGGGGGGGGGCCGGGAGACCCAGTACTTC. Protein sequence: CSARLGGGGRETQYF.

Concerning this clonotype itself: The limits of the CDR3 on the DNA are not certain, so only TCRdb's listed CDR3 is given. This chain connects TRBV20-1 to TRBJ1-2. CDR1 DFQATT and CDR2 SNEGSKA come from the germline V gene (reference sequence). The CDR3 is 13 amino acids in total, end residues counted. CDR3: CSAHNPVGYGSTF.

This clonotype appeared many times. The V call is TRBV20-1, the J call TRBJ2-1; tentative D call: TRBD2 (6 bases). The V end lost 6 bases, the J end lost 8 bases, and 23 bases lay between the germline ends. The CDR3 covers 15 residues. CDR1 is DFQATT, CDR2 SNEGSKA, per germline (reference sequence). The CDR3 DNA sequence: TGCAGTGCGCCGTCCGGGAGCGAATTATCGGATGAGCAGTTCTTC. Protein sequence: CSAPSGSELSDEQFF.

This clonotype came up many times. The chain uses TRBV20-1 and TRBJ2-1; 8 bases agree with TRBD2. Unmatched junction bases numbered 9, after V lost 4 bases and J lost 4 bases. This CDR3 is 15 amino acids long. Germline CDR1 is DFQATT and CDR2 is SNEGSKA (reference sequence). The CDR3 bases are TGCAGTGCTACCCCGTTCGCGGGGGGTTACAATGAGCAGTTCTTC. It is translated as CSATPFAGGYNEQFF.

This clonotype was seen many times. The rearrangement links TRBV7-9 to TRBJ2-5, with 10 nucleotides matching TRBD1. Germline V lookup: CDR1 SEHNR, CDR2 FQNEAQ (reference sequence). The CDR3 consists of 18 residues. V dropped 5 bases and J dropped 2; count of bases not matched to a gene: 14. The CDR3 nucleotides read TGTGCCAGCAGCACGACCCGGGACAGGGGTAGAGGGCAAGAGACCCAGTACTTC. It translates to CASSTTRDRGRGQETQYF.

This clonotype came up a few times. A much larger clonotype is one base distant, so this may be a read error. The chain's CDR3 is CAGSLAQAAGGYTF. Here the CDR3 DNA reads TGTGCCGGCAGTTTAGCTCAGGCCGCAGGGGGCTACACCTTC. The V gene is TRBV12-3 or TRBV12-4, the J gene TRBJ1-2; possibly TRBD1 for D (5 bases). The CDR3 has 14 residues.

The chain carries TRBV28 and TRBJ1-3, with D tentatively TRBD1 (6 bases). CDR1 is MDHEN and CDR2 is SYDVKM in the germline V gene. Trimming left V 5 bases short and J 5 bases short, with 10 bases between. This CDR3 region has 13 residues. The CDR3 nucleotides read TGTGCCAGCAGTCAACAGGGTAGAAACACCATATATTTT. Protein sequence: CASSQQGRNTIYF.